This T cell receptor (beta chain) is from a study of blood T cell repertoires in COVID-19. Using immunoSEQ multiplex PCR, the repertoire was profiled, and TCRdb retains in-frame clones only, with some absent. The table records roughly 190,000 clones, approximately 80% of them present only once. V shed 0 bases, J shed 6 bases, and the junction held 6 bases outside the gene matches. The CDR3 spans 15 residues. Germline V gene data show CDR1 as SGHRS and CDR2 as YFSETQ. Sequenced input: peripheral blood. The chain uses TRBV5-1 and TRBJ2-7; 10 bases line up with TRBD2. The sequence was collected from a man between 60 and 75 years old with acute or convalescent COVID-19. The CDR3 loop reads CASSLESSGGGEQYF. CDR3 bases: TGCGCCAGCAGCTTGGAGTCTAGCGGGGGCGGCGAGCAGTACTTC. Full variable domain (missing parts from reference TRBV5-1 and TRBJ2-7): KAGVTQTPRYLIKTRGQQVTLSCSPISGHRSVSWYQQTPGQGLQFLFEYFSETQRNKGNFPGRFSGRQFSNSRSEMNVSTLELGDSALYLCASSLESSGGGEQYFGPGTRLTVT.